This is a list of T cell receptor beta chains from one sample in a study of T cell responses to AZD1222 COVID-19 vaccine. Only in-frame clones appear in the TCRdb table, and some are missing; sequencing was by immunoSEQ multiplex PCR. The table records under 150,000 clones, 93% of them present only once. This material consisted of peripheral blood, taken on day 0 of AZD1222 vaccination. The receptors originated from an adult in good health. The CDR3 runs from the conserved cysteine through the conserved F or W.

cdr3_aa j_call v_call
CASSDRLARSGNTIYF TRBJ1-3 TRBV2
CASSFAGGGDRAHHQNGQYF TRBJ2-7 TRBV27
CSVGDSPNQPQHF TRBJ1-5 TRBV29-1
CASYEGGTSVYEQYF TRBJ2-7 TRBV5-1
CASTSSGSWSEQYF TRBJ2-7 TRBV3-1/TRBV3-2
CASRIRTGNYEQYF TRBJ2-7 TRBV4-1
CASIWGTEAFF TRBJ1-1 TRBV27
CASTRNGMAGEKLFF TRBJ1-4 TRBV19
CASSPRGTAFFEQYF TRBJ2-7 TRBV18
CASSPPNSPLHF TRBJ1-6 TRBV18
CASSLPTSSYGYTF TRBJ1-2 TRBV5-4
CASSFPPRSQFF TRBJ2-1 TRBV7-8
CAWSWDRAYEQYF TRBJ2-7 TRBV30
CASSLPGLDTQYF TRBJ2-3 TRBV7-9
CASSRTGDSPLHF TRBJ1-6 TRBV7-9
CASSFNRGVEYF TRBJ2-7 TRBV5-6
CASSIDHGNYGYTF TRBJ1-2 TRBV19
CASSERTSGFYNEQFF TRBJ2-1 TRBV6-1
CASSTEAGPRRTQYF TRBJ2-5 TRBV6-5
CASSSIGSGNTIYF TRBJ1-3 TRBV5-4
CATSDLHRGTGEDQPQHF TRBJ1-5 TRBV24-1
CATSRGGTRKETQYF TRBJ2-5 TRBV15
CASRGVLQETQYF TRBJ2-5 TRBV14
CASSYRRLSLNTEAFF TRBJ1-1 TRBV6-5
CASMGGRFSATNEKLFF TRBJ1-4 TRBV27
CASRTVTGTGNPGETQYF TRBJ2-5 TRBV5-6